Sequencing of this TCR beta chain was carried out in a study of CD8 T cells in Susac syndrome. Whole-study findings and limits: As the study acknowledged, the number of individuals in its TCR sequencing and HLA analysis was relatively small.

With random hexamers, reverse transcription was performed on about 0.5 to 1 ug of RNA. TCRdb used MiXCR to reprocess the immunoSEQ multiplex PCR reads, holding one entry per CDR3 protein. The data show some 110,000 distinct CDR3 sequences, about 92% seen once. This clonotype has a single count. What it recognizes is unknown. Sequencing of TCR beta was carried out in blood CD8+ and CD4+ T cells. The germline V and J ends were trimmed by 6 bases and 2 bases, with 8 bases remaining between them. The germline V gene has CDR1 MNHNY and CDR2 SVGAGI (reference sequence). This CDR3 is built from 13 residues. The chain carries TRBV6-6 and TRBJ2-1; unclear D gene. The TCR originated in a human donor with multiple sclerosis. The sequenced sample consisted of CD4+ T cells from PBMCs. The CDR3 DNA is TGTGCCAGCAGACGCGACGCCTACAATGAGCAGTTCTTC. Encoded protein: CASRRDAYNEQFF.